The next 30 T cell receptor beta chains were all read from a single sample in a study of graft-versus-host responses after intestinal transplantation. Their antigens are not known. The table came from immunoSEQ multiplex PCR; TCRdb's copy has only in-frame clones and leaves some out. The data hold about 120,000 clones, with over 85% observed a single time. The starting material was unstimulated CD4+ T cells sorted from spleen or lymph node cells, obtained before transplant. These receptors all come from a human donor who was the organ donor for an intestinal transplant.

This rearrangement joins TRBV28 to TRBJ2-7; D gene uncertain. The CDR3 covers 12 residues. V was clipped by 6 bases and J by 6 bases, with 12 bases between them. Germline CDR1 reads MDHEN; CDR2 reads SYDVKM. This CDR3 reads CASSLGWREQYF. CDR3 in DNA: TGTGCCAGCAGCCTTGGGTGGCGCGAGCAGTACTTC.

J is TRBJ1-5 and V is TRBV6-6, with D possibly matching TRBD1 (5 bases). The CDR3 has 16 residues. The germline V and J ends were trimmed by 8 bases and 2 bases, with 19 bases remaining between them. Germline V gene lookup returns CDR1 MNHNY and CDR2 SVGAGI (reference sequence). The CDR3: CASARDQGSGNQPQHF. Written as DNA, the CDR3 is TGTGCCAGCGCTCGAGACCAGGGATCGGGCAATCAGCCCCAGCATTTT.

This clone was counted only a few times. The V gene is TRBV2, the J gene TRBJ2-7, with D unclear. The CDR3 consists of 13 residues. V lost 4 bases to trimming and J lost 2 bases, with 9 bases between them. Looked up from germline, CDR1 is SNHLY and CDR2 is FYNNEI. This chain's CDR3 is CASSADTTYEQYF. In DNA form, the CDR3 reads TGTGCCAGCAGTGCAGACACCACCTACGAGCAGTACTTC.

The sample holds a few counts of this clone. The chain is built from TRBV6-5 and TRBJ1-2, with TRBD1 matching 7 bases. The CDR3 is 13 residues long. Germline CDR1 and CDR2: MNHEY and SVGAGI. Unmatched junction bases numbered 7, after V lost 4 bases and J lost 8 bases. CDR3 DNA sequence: TGTGCCAGCAGTTCCGACAGGGCCGGAGGCTACACCTTC. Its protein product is CASSSDRAGGYTF.

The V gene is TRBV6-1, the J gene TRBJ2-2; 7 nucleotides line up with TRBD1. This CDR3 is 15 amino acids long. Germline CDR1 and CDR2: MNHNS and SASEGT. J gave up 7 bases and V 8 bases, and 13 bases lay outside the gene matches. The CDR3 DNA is TGTGCCAGCCGACGCCCGGGACAGCAGGACGGGGAGCTGTTTTTT. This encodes CASRRPGQQDGELFF.

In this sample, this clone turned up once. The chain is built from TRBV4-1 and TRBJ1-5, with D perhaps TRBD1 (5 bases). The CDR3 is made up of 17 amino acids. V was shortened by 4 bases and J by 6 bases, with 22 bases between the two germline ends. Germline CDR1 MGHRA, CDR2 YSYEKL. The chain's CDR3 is CASSPRTGTGPGQPQHF. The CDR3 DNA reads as TGCGCCAGCAGCCCAAGAACGGGGACTGGCCCAGGTCAGCCCCAGCATTTT.

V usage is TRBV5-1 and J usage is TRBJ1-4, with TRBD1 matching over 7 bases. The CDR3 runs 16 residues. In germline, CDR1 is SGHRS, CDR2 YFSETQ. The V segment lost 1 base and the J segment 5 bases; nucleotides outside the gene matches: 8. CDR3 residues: CASSLIRQGKNEKLFF. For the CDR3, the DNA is TGCGCCAGCAGCTTGATTCGACAGGGTAAAAATGAAAAACTGTTTTTT.

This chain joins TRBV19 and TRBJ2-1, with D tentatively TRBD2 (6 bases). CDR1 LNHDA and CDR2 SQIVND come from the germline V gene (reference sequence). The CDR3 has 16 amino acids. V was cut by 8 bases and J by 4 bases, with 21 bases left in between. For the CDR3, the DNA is TGTGCCAGTGTATCGCGCCGCGGGATGGTATACAATGAGCAGTTCTTC. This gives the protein CASVSRRGMVYNEQFF.

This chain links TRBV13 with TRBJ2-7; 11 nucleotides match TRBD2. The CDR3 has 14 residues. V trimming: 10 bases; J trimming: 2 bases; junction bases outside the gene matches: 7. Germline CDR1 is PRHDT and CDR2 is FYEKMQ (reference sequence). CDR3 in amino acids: CATKLAGVTYEQYF. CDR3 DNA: TGTGCCACCAAACTAGCGGGGGTGACCTACGAGCAGTACTTC.

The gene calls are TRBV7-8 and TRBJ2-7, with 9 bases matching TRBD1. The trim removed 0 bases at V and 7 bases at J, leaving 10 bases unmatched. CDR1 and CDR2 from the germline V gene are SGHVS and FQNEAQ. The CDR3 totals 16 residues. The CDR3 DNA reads TGTGCCAGCAGCTTAGCCGGGGTAGGGACAGGGCTTGAGCAGTACTTC. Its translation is CASSLAGVGTGLEQYF. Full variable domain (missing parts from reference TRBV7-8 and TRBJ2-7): GAGVSQSPRYKVAKRGQDVALRCDPISGHVSLFWYQQALGQGPEFLTYFQNEAQLDKSGLPSDRFFAERPEGSVSTLKIQRTQQEDSAVYLCASSLAGVGTGLEQYFGPGTRLTVT.

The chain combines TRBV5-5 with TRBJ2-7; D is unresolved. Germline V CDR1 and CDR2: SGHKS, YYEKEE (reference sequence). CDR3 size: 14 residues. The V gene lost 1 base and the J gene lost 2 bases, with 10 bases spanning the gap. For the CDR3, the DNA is TGTGCCAGCAGCTTGAGGCCACTAACCTACGAGCAGTACTTC. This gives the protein CASSLRPLTYEQYF.

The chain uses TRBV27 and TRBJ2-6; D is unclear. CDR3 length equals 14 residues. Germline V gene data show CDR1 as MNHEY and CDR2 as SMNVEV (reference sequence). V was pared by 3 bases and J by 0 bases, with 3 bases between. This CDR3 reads CASSFLSGANVLTF. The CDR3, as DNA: TGTGCCAGCAGTTTTCTCTCTGGGGCCAACGTCCTGACTTTC.

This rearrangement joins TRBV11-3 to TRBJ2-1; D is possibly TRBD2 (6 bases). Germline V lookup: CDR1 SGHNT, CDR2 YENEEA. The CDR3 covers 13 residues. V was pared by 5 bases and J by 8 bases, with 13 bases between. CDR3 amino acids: CASSPIGEDEQFF. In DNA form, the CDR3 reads TGTGCCAGCAGCCCCATTGGGGAGGATGAGCAGTTCTTC. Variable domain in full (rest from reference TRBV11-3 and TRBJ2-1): EAGVVQSPRYKIIEKKQPVAFWCNPISGHNTLYWYLQNLGQGPELLIRYENEEAVDDSQLPKDRFSAERLKGVDSTLKIQPAELGDSAVYLCASSPIGEDEQFFGPGTRLTVL.

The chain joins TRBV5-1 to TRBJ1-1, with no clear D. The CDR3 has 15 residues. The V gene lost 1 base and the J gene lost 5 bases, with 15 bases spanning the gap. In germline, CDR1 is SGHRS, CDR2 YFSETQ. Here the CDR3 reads CASSLRAGGWTEAFF. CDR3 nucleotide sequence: TGCGCCAGCAGCTTGCGTGCGGGAGGATGGACTGAAGCTTTCTTT.

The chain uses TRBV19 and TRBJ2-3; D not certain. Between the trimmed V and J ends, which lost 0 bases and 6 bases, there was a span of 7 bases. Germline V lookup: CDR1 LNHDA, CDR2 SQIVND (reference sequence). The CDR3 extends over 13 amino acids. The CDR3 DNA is TGTGCCAGTAGTATAGAACGTAGGGATACGCAGTATTTT. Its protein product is CASSIERRDTQYF.

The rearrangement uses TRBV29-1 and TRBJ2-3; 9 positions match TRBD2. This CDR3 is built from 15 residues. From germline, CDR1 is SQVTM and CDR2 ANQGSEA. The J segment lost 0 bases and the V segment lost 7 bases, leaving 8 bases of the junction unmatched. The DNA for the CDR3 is TGCAGCGCCCCCCCTAGCGGGATAAGCACAGATACGCAGTATTTT. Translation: CSAPPSGISTDTQYF.

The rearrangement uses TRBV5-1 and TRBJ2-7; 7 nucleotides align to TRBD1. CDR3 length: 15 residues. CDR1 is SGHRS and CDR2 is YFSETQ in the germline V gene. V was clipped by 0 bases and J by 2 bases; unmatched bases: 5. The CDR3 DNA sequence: TGCGCCAGCAGCTTGGGGGCAGGGGGTACCTACGAGCAGTACTTC. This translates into CASSLGAGGTYEQYF.

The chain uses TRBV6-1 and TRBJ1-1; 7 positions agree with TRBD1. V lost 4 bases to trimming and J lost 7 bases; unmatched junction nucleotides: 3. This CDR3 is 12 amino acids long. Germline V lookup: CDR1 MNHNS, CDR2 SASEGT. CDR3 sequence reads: CASSGQGIEAFF. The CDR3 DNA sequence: TGTGCCAGCAGTGGACAGGGTATTGAAGCTTTCTTT.

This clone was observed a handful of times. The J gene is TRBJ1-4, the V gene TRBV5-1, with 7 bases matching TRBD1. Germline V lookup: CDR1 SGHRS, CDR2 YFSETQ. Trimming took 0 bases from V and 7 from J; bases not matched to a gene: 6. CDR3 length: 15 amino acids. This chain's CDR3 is CASSLGVRGSEKLFF. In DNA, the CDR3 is TGCGCCAGCAGCTTGGGTGTCAGGGGGTCTGAAAAACTGTTTTTT.

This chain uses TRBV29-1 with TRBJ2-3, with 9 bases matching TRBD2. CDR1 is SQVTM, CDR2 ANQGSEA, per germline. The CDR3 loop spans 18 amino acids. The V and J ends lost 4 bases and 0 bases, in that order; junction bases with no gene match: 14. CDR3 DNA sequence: TGCAGCGTTGGGGGGGTTAGCGGGAGCCGATCTAGCACAGATACGCAGTATTTT. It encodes CSVGGVSGSRSSTDTQYF.

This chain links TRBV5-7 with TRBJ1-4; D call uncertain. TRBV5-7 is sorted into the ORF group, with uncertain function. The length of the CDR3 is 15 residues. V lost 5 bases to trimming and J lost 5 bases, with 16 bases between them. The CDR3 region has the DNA TGTGCCAGCAGTTTAGGGAGGATAGGGAATGAAAAACTGTTTTTT. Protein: CASSLGRIGNEKLFF.

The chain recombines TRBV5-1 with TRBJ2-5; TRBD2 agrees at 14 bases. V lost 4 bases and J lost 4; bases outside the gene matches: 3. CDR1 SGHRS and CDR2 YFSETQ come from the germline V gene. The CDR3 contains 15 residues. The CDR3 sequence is CASSTGLAGVETQYF. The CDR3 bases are TGCGCCAGCAGCACGGGACTAGCGGGAGTAGAGACCCAGTACTTC.

The CDR3 loop reads CASSHPGTSVNEQYF. The CDR3 nucleotides read TGTGCCAGCAGCCATCCCGGGACTAGCGTTAACGAGCAGTACTTC. The V gene is TRBV4-2, the J gene TRBJ2-7, with TRBD2 matching 10 bases. Germline-derived CDR1 and CDR2 are LGHNA and YNFKEQ. The CDR3 spans 15 residues. V gave up 3 bases and J gave up 5 bases; unmatched junction bases: 7.

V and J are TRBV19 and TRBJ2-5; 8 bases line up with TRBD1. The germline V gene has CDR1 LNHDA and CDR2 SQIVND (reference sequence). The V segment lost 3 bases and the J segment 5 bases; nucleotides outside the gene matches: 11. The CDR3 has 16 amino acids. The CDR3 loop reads CASSILLGQGAETQYF. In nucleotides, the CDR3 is TGTGCCAGTAGTATTCTTCTAGGGCAGGGGGCTGAGACCCAGTACTTC.

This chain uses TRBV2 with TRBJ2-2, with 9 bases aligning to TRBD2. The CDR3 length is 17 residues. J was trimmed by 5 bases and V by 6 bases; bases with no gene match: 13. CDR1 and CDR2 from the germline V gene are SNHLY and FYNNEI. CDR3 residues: CASRTTLAGAGTGELFF. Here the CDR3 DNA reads TGTGCCAGCAGGACCACATTAGCGGGAGCAGGGACCGGGGAGCTGTTTTTT.

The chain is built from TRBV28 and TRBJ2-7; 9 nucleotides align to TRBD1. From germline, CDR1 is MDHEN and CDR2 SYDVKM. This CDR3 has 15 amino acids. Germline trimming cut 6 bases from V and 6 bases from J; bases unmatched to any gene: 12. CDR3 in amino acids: CASRGPTGGLIEQYF. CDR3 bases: TGTGCCAGCAGGGGGCCCACAGGGGGCTTGATCGAGCAGTACTTC.

CDR3 bases: TGTGCCATCAGCGTTAGACCCGAAGGCCGTGAGCAGTTCTTC. It encodes CAISVRPEGREQFF. The rearrangement joins TRBV10-3 to TRBJ2-1; D gene uncertain. Trimming stripped 6 bases from V and 9 bases from J, with 18 bases between. The CDR3 is 14 residues long. In germline, CDR1 is ENHRY, CDR2 SYGVKD.

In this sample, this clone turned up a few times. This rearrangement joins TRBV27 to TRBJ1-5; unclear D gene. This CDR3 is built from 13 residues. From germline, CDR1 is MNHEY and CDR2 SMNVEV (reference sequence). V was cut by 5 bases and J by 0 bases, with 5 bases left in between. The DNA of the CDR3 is TGTGCCAGCAGTCCCTATAGCAATCAGCCCCAGCATTTT. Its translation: CASSPYSNQPQHF.

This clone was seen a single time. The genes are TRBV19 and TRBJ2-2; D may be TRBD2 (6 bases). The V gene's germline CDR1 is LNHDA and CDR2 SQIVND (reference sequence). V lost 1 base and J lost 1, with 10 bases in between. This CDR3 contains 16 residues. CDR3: CASSIVSGRNTGELFF. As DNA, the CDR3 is TGTGCCAGTAGTATAGTATCCGGGAGGAACACCGGGGAGCTGTTTTTT.

The CDR3 DNA is TGTGCCAGCAGTTCTAGACTAGCGGGAGGGAGGACAGATACGCAGTATTTT. It codes for CASSSRLAGGRTDTQYF. The chain recombines TRBV7-2 with TRBJ2-3; 14 bases agree with TRBD2. Trimming at V came to 6 bases and at J to 3 bases, leaving 8 bases not matched to a gene. The CDR3 is 17 residues long. Germline loops: CDR1 SGHTA, CDR2 FQGNSA.